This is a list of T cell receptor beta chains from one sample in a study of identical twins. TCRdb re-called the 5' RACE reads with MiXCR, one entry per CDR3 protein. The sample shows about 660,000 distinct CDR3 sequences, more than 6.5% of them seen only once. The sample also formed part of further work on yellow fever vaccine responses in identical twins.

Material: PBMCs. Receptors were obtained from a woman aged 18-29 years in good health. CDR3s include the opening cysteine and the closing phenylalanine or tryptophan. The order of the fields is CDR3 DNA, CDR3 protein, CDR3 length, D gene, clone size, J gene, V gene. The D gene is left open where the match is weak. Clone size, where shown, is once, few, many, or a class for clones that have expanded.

CDR3nt: TGTGCCTGCACTCCCGCAGGGTGGGCCACCGGGGAGCTGTTTTTT; CDR3aa: CACTPAGWATGELFF; len: 15; d_gene: NA; abundance: NA; j_gene: TRBJ2-2; v_gene: TRBV6-2/TRBV6-3
CDR3nt: TGCGCCAGCAGCGATCCTAAGCCCGGACGATACACAGATACGCAGTATTTT; CDR3aa: CASSDPKPGRYTDTQYF; len: 17; d_gene: NA; abundance: many; j_gene: TRBJ2-3; v_gene: TRBV5-1
CDR3nt: TGCAGCGTTGAAGATCGGTCCCAGCTTCTCGATACGCAGTATTTT; CDR3aa: CSVEDRSQLLDTQYF; len: 15; d_gene: NA; abundance: many; j_gene: TRBJ2-3; v_gene: TRBV29-1
CDR3nt: TGTGCCAGCAGCCAAGATCTAGGGGGAGATCAGCCCCAGCATTTT; CDR3aa: CASSQDLGGDQPQHF; len: 15; d_gene: NA; abundance: NA; j_gene: TRBJ1-5; v_gene: TRBV4-2
CDR3nt: TGTGCCAGCAGCTTAGCCCCCGCTAGCTCCTACGAGCAGTACTTC; CDR3aa: CASSLAPASSYEQYF; len: 15; d_gene: NA; abundance: many; j_gene: TRBJ2-7; v_gene: TRBV7-2
CDR3nt: TGTGCCAGCAGCCTGGGGCACGGGCATCAGTATTTCGATGAGCAGTTCTTC; CDR3aa: CASSLGHGHQYFDEQFF; len: 17; d_gene: NA; abundance: many; j_gene: TRBJ2-1; v_gene: TRBV7-9
CDR3nt: TGCGCCAGCAGCCACGGGGGGCTAGCGGCGAACACCGGGGAGCTGTTTTTT; CDR3aa: CASSHGGLAANTGELFF; len: 17; d_gene: NA; abundance: NA; j_gene: TRBJ2-2; v_gene: TRBV4-3
CDR3nt: TGTGCCAGCAGTTACGAGGCACCGGGACAGGGAACCAAAAACATTCAGTACTTC; CDR3aa: CASSYEAPGQGTKNIQYF; len: 18; d_gene: TRBD1; abundance: few; j_gene: TRBJ2-4; v_gene: TRBV6-5
CDR3nt: TGCAGTGCTAGTTATTCGGCAACGCAGTATTTT; CDR3aa: CSASYSATQYF; len: 11; d_gene: NA; abundance: NA; j_gene: TRBJ2-3; v_gene: TRBV20-1
CDR3nt: TGTGCCAGCAGGTCAAGGACAGGGCTCCAAGAGACCCAGTACTTC; CDR3aa: CASRSRTGLQETQYF; len: 15; d_gene: TRBD1; abundance: few; j_gene: TRBJ2-5; v_gene: TRBV2
CDR3nt: TGTGCCAGCGGGAGGCCGGGACAGAGCTCCTACGAGCAGTACTTC; CDR3aa: CASGRPGQSSYEQYF; len: 15; d_gene: NA; abundance: few; j_gene: TRBJ2-7; v_gene: TRBV6-1
CDR3nt: TGTGCCTGGAGAGACAGGGGGCTAGAGACCCAGTACTTC; CDR3aa: CAWRDRGLETQYF; len: 13; d_gene: TRBD1; abundance: NA; j_gene: TRBJ2-5; v_gene: TRBV30
CDR3nt: TGTGCCACCTGCGTGGGCGGGGCAAGCACAGATACGCAGTATTTT; CDR3aa: CATCVGGASTDTQYF; len: 15; d_gene: NA; abundance: many; j_gene: TRBJ2-3; v_gene: TRBV24-1
CDR3nt: TGTGCCAGCAGTTCCGGGACTAGTCCGGAGACCCAGTACTTC; CDR3aa: CASSSGTSPETQYF; len: 14; d_gene: TRBD2; abundance: NA; j_gene: TRBJ2-5; v_gene: TRBV6-2/TRBV6-3
CDR3nt: TGCAGTGCTAGGGGCCTTAACTATGGCTACACCTTC; CDR3aa: CSARGLNYGYTF; len: 12; d_gene: NA; abundance: many; j_gene: TRBJ1-2; v_gene: TRBV20-1
CDR3nt: TGTGCCACCATACCTAGAAGGGGGCGAGCTTTCTTT; CDR3aa: CATIPRRGRAFF; len: 12; d_gene: TRBD1; abundance: many; j_gene: TRBJ1-1; v_gene: TRBV28
CDR3nt: TGTGCCAGCAGCCAGACAGCGGTAGCCAAAAACATTCAGTACTTC; CDR3aa: CASSQTAVAKNIQYF; len: 15; d_gene: NA; abundance: NA; j_gene: TRBJ2-4; v_gene: TRBV3-1
CDR3nt: TGTGCCACCAGTGACCTCAATACCCCGGAATACAATGAGCAGTTCTTC; CDR3aa: CATSDLNTPEYNEQFF; len: 16; d_gene: NA; abundance: NA; j_gene: TRBJ2-1; v_gene: TRBV24-1
CDR3nt: TGCAGTGCTACAGGACTAGCCGACCCCTACGAGCAGTACTTC; CDR3aa: CSATGLADPYEQYF; len: 14; d_gene: TRBD2; abundance: few; j_gene: TRBJ2-7; v_gene: TRBV20-1
CDR3nt: TGCAGCGTTGAGGCTCCAGGAGCCTACGAGCAGTACTTC; CDR3aa: CSVEAPGAYEQYF; len: 13; d_gene: NA; abundance: many; j_gene: TRBJ2-7; v_gene: TRBV29-1